What follows describes a single T cell receptor beta chain. Its target is not known. Treatment given: oral pan-JAK inhibitor, 5-10 mg twice daily. Sorting from PBMCs produced CD4+ and CD8+ T cells. CDR3 length: 12 amino acids. In germline, CDR1 is MNHNS, CDR2 SASEGT. RNA was isolated and reverse transcribed to cDNA, the sequencing template. Data came from immunoSEQ multiplex PCR; TCRdb stores just in-frame clones and leaves some out. The data show a few hundred thousand clones, approximately 40% seen once. This sample was taken from a study of CD8+ T cells in alopecia areata. Study in general: Severity scores in treated patients reflected the percentage of scalp affected.

The study's findings and limits: Sequenced scalp T cells also include alphabeta T cells resident in normal skin. Among the top 100, expanded CD8+ clones were significantly decreased by tofacitinib, as was scalp clonality.

This chain connects TRBV6-1 to TRBJ2-7; D might be TRBD1 (6 bases). The material was CD4+ T cells sorted from blood, obtained at roughly week 36, from a patient treated with tofacitinib. The clonotype was recovered from a human donor with alopecia areata. The DNA of the CDR3 is TGTGCTACCTCTACAGGGACCTACGAGCAGTACTTC. Protein product: CATSTGTYEQYF.